This is a list of T cell receptor beta chains from one sample in a study of blood T cell repertoires in COVID-19. The repertoire was sequenced with immunoSEQ multiplex PCR; TCRdb's copy has only in-frame clones and lacks some. This sample has 200,000 to 250,000 clones, with 70% to 90% found just once. The sample taken for sequencing was peripheral blood. Receptor source: a man older than 75 with acute or convalescent COVID-19. Both conserved end residues are part of each CDR3. D genes are given only for firm matches. Clone size appears in some rows only: once, few, many, or a class for an expanded clone.

size: NA; J: TRBJ2-5; V: TRBV3-1/TRBV3-2; D: TRBD1; DNA: TGTGCCAGCAGCCAAGGAAACAGGGGTGAGACCCAGTACTTC; CDR3: CASSQGNRGETQYF
size: NA; J: TRBJ2-5; V: TRBV25-1; D: TRBD1; DNA: TGTGCCAGCAGTACAGGACAGGCGCGGACCCAGTACTTC; CDR3: CASSTGQARTQYF
size: few; J: TRBJ2-5; V: TRBV9; D: TRBD2; DNA: TGTGCCAGCAGCGAGGGGACCCGAGGGCGCGGGAGACAAGAGACCCAGTACTTC; CDR3: CASSEGTRGRGRQETQYF
size: NA; J: TRBJ1-2; V: TRBV24-1; D: TRBD1; DNA: TGTGCCACCAGTGAAGGACAGGGGGCGGGTGGCTACACCTTC; CDR3: CATSEGQGAGGYTF
size: NA; J: TRBJ2-2; V: TRBV27; D: TRBD1; DNA: TGTGCCAGCAGGGACAGGGCGTCGAACACCGGGGAGCTGTTTTTT; CDR3: CASRDRASNTGELFF
size: NA; J: TRBJ2-3; V: TRBV7-7; D: TRBD2; DNA: TGTGCCAGCAGCCCTACTAGCGTCGGTACGCAGTATTTT; CDR3: CASSPTSVGTQYF
size: NA; J: TRBJ1-5; V: TRBV2; D: NA; DNA: TGTGCCAGCAGTGGCCTGCAGGGAGGCGATCAGCCCCAGCATTTT; CDR3: CASSGLQGGDQPQHF
size: NA; J: TRBJ2-1; V: TRBV5-1; D: TRBD1; DNA: TGCGCCAGCAGCTTGGGGGGACAGGGGTACAATGAGCAGTTCTTC; CDR3: CASSLGGQGYNEQFF
size: NA; J: TRBJ2-5; V: TRBV5-1; D: TRBD2; DNA: TGCGCCAGCAGCTTGACTAGCGGCCAAGAGACCCAGTACTTC; CDR3: CASSLTSGQETQYF
size: NA; J: TRBJ2-5; V: TRBV6-5; D: NA; DNA: TGTGCCAGCAGTTACGGACAGCAAGAGACCCAGTACTTC; CDR3: CASSYGQQETQYF
size: NA; J: TRBJ2-5; V: TRBV7-2; D: TRBD2; DNA: TGTGCCAGCAGCTTAGCGGGGACTAGCAACCAAGAGACCCAGTACTTC; CDR3: CASSLAGTSNQETQYF
size: once; J: TRBJ1-4; V: TRBV6-5; D: TRBD1; DNA: TGTGCCAGCGCGGGACAGAGCGCGGGTGAAAAACTGTTTTTT; CDR3: CASAGQSAGEKLFF
size: NA; J: TRBJ1-1; V: TRBV12-3/TRBV12-4; D: NA; DNA: TGTGCCAGCAGCAATCAGGGGTTCACTGAAGCTTTCTTT; CDR3: CASSNQGFTEAFF
size: few; J: TRBJ1-6; V: TRBV3-1/TRBV3-2; D: TRBD1; DNA: TGTGCCAGCAGCCATAACAGGGGGCAGGGTTCACCCCTCCACTTT; CDR3: CASSHNRGQGSPLHF
size: NA; J: TRBJ1-2; V: TRBV19; D: TRBD1; DNA: TGTGCCAGTAGTACCGTGTTCGGGACAGGGGGTGGCTACACCTTC; CDR3: CASSTVFGTGGGYTF
size: few; J: TRBJ2-7; V: TRBV6-6; D: TRBD2; DNA: TGTGCCAGCAGCAAAGGACTAGCCTACGAGCAGTACTTC; CDR3: CASSKGLAYEQYF
size: NA; J: TRBJ2-3; V: TRBV2; D: NA; DNA: TGTGCCAGCATCCTAGGTCAGCGTGCTACGCAGTATTTT; CDR3: CASILGQRATQYF
size: few; J: TRBJ2-5; V: TRBV18; D: TRBD1; DNA: TGTGCCAGCACACCGGGACAGGGCGAGACCCAGTACTTC; CDR3: CASTPGQGETQYF
size: NA; J: TRBJ2-2; V: TRBV5-6; D: TRBD1; DNA: TGTGCCAGCAGCCAACTGACAGGGACCGGGGAGCTGTTTTTT; CDR3: CASSQLTGTGELFF
size: few; J: TRBJ2-3; V: TRBV7-3; D: NA; DNA: TGTGCCAGCAGCCTCGACTTGACAGATACGCAGTATTTT; CDR3: CASSLDLTDTQYF
size: NA; J: TRBJ1-6; V: TRBV5-1; D: NA; DNA: TGCGCCAGCAGCTTGAGGAGTGGTGATTCACCCCTCCACTTT; CDR3: CASSLRSGDSPLHF
size: NA; J: TRBJ1-2; V: TRBV4-3; D: NA; DNA: TGCGCCAGCAGCCGGGGAGACCTTGACGCGGCTAGTGGCTACACCTTC; CDR3: CASSRGDLDAASGYTF
size: NA; J: TRBJ2-6; V: TRBV9; D: NA; DNA: TGTGCCAGCAGCGTAGCGGGGAACTCTGGGGCCAACGTCCTGACTTTC; CDR3: CASSVAGNSGANVLTF
size: NA; J: TRBJ2-2; V: TRBV11-2; D: NA; DNA: TGTGCCAGCAGCTTAGATCTTAGAAGAGGGGAGCTGTTTTTT; CDR3: CASSLDLRRGELFF
size: once; J: TRBJ2-1; V: TRBV5-6; D: NA; DNA: TGTGCCAGCAGCTCGCTACCAGGGAATGAGCAGTTCTTC; CDR3: CASSSLPGNEQFF
size: NA; J: TRBJ1-1; V: TRBV7-9; D: TRBD1; DNA: TGTGCCAGCAGCTTAGCGCTTCCAGGGGGAGCTTTCTTT; CDR3: CASSLALPGGAFF
size: NA; J: TRBJ2-3; V: TRBV6-4; D: TRBD1; DNA: TGTGCCAGCTCCCCGGACAGGGGGGATACGCAGTATTTT; CDR3: CASSPDRGDTQYF
size: NA; J: TRBJ2-3; V: TRBV25-1; D: NA; DNA: TGTGCCAGCAGTGAACAGACAGGACCCACAGATACGCAGTATTTT; CDR3: CASSEQTGPTDTQYF